The 15 T cell receptor beta chains below all came from one sample that was sequenced in a study of cytomegalovirus exposure and HLA in healthy donors. PCR amplification relied on 60 Vbeta primers (plus 13 Jbeta primers). Generated by immunoSEQ multiplex PCR, the TCRdb table keeps only in-frame clones and is missing some. The table lists 250,000 to 350,000 clones, roughly 89% of them singletons. The sequenced sample was PBMCs. The receptors were gathered from a man in his forties in good health and CMV-seropositive.

This clone was counted between two and nine times. This chain uses TRBV29-1 with TRBJ1-1, with D possibly matching TRBD1 (6 bases). V was trimmed by 7 bases and J by 2 bases, leaving 14 bases between them. The CDR3 sequence is 13 residues long. CDR1 and CDR2 from the germline V gene are SQVTM and ANQGSEA. The CDR3 sequence is CSAWPGDNTEAFF. The DNA for the CDR3 is TGCAGCGCCTGGCCAGGGGACAACACTGAAGCTTTCTTT.

This clone was observed a few times. The gene calls are TRBV6-5 and TRBJ2-7; 9 nucleotides line up with TRBD2. The germline CDR1 and CDR2 sequences are MNHEY and SVGAGI. The CDR3 has 15 residues. J was trimmed by 4 bases and V by 2 bases; bases with no gene match: 6. CDR3: CASSYGAGGGYEQYF. As DNA, the CDR3 is TGTGCCAGCAGTTACGGAGCGGGAGGAGGGTACGAGCAGTACTTC.

The chain employs TRBV7-3 and TRBJ2-3; TRBD2 aligns across 9 bases. Unmatched junction bases numbered 8, after V lost 4 bases and J lost 3 bases. The CDR3 length is 16 residues. CDR1 is SGHTA and CDR2 is FQGTGA in the germline V gene. The chain's CDR3 is CASSWGVTSGTDTQYF. The DNA for the CDR3 is TGTGCCAGCAGCTGGGGCGTTACTAGCGGGACAGATACGCAGTATTTT.

V and J are TRBV9 and TRBJ2-1; 10 positions match TRBD2. The germline gives CDR1 SGDLS, CDR2 YYNGEE. The CDR3 is made up of 17 amino acids. With 2 bases clipped from V and 8 bases from J, the junction kept 13 bases outside the gene matches. The CDR3 DNA follows: TGTGCCAGCAGCGTTTCCTTAGCGGGAGGCCGGGCGGATGAGCAGTTCTTC. It encodes CASSVSLAGGRADEQFF.

This clone was observed once. The genes are TRBV11-1 and TRBJ1-2; possibly TRBD1 for D (5 bases). Trimming shortened V by 5 bases and J by 2 bases, and 9 bases separated the two germline ends. CDR1 is SGHAT and CDR2 is FQDESV in the germline V gene (reference sequence). This CDR3 region has 13 residues. CDR3 amino acids: CASSLTENYGYTF. The CDR3 DNA follows: TGTGCCAGCAGCCTGACAGAGAACTATGGCTACACCTTC.

V and J are TRBV27 and TRBJ2-7; 9 bases line up with TRBD2. J lost 3 bases, V lost 5 bases, and 11 bases had no gene match. The CDR3 has 16 amino acids. The germline CDR1 and CDR2 sequences are MNHEY and SMNVEV (reference sequence). The CDR3 loop is CASSGLAGLAFYEQYF. The CDR3 DNA is TGTGCCAGCAGTGGCCTGGCGGGACTAGCTTTCTACGAGCAGTACTTC.

Here the CDR3 DNA reads TGTGCCAGCAGTTCCGGGTGGGACACTCGAAACGAGCAGTACTTC. Translating gives CASSSGWDTRNEQYF. The chain carries TRBV11-1 and TRBJ2-7; D is perhaps TRBD1 (6 bases). This CDR3 comprises 15 residues. Trimming took off 6 bases at V and 5 bases at J, with 20 bases between the two ends. CDR1 is SGHAT, CDR2 FQDESV, per germline (reference sequence).

Remarks on this clone: The germline gene is not matched at one end of the junction; a read error may be the cause. The chain uses TRBV7-9 and TRBJ2-3, with TRBD1 identical over 8 bases. Germline assignment: CDR1 SEHNR and CDR2 FQNEAQ (reference sequence). The CDR3 extends over 16 amino acids. CDR3 sequence reads: CSSSLDGRGRTDTQYF. In DNA form, the CDR3 reads TGTTCCAGCAGCTTAGATGGCAGGGGGCGCACAGATACGCAGTATTTT.

Concerning this clone itself: Other DNA variants within this sample encode the same CDR3. The chain is built from TRBV7-9 and TRBJ1-1; D call uncertain. Germline V gene sequence: CDR1 SEHNR, CDR2 FQNEAQ (reference sequence). V was trimmed by 1 base and J by 1 base, leaving 10 bases between them. CDR3 size: 15 residues. The CDR3 region is CASSLGLGQNTEAFF. CDR3 nucleotide sequence: TGTGCCAGCAGCTTAGGGCTTGGGCAGAACACTGAAGCTTTCTTT.

CDR3 loop: CASSTGQLNSGANVLTF. CDR3 nucleotide sequence: TGTGCCAGCAGTACGGGACAGCTTAACTCTGGGGCCAACGTCCTGACTTTC. This chain uses TRBV5-5 with TRBJ2-6; TRBD1 matches 7 bases. The CDR3 is made up of 17 amino acids. Per germline, CDR1 SGHKS and CDR2 YYEKEE (reference sequence). J lost 0 bases, V lost 5 bases, and 8 bases had no gene match.

This clone appeared a few times. The chain links TRBV7-9 to TRBJ1-1; D unclear. The CDR3 has 13 amino acids. Germline CDR1 reads SEHNR; CDR2 reads FQNEAQ (reference sequence). V was pared by 3 bases and J by 0 bases, with 5 bases between. CDR3 coding DNA: TGTGCCAGCAGCTTTTTAGTGAACACTGAAGCTTTCTTT. It codes for CASSFLVNTEAFF.

The chain is built from TRBV19 and TRBJ2-3; 7 nucleotides align to TRBD2. The CDR3 runs 16 residues. Germline CDR1 is LNHDA and CDR2 is SQIVND (reference sequence). V dropped 3 bases and J dropped 5; count of bases not matched to a gene: 11. The chain's CDR3 is CASSMIGGGLGDTQYF. The DNA of the CDR3 is TGTGCCAGTAGTATGATTGGGGGAGGACTAGGAGATACGCAGTATTTT.

This chain connects TRBV16 to TRBJ2-5; 8 nucleotides align to TRBD1. The V segment lost 2 bases and the J segment 5 bases; nucleotides outside the gene matches: 16. CDR1 is KGHSY and CDR2 is FQNENV in the germline V gene. This CDR3 comprises 18 residues. The DNA of the CDR3 is TGTGCCAGCAGCCAAGGGTTACGAGACAGGGGATCGGGGGAGACCCAGTACTTC. Translated, it gives CASSQGLRDRGSGETQYF.

V is TRBV4-3 and J is TRBJ2-1, with 9 positions matching TRBD1. The CDR3 covers 16 residues. V dropped 4 bases and J dropped 8; count of bases not matched to a gene: 12. In germline, CDR1 is LGHNA, CDR2 YSLEER. CDR3 sequence: CASSPRQQGALDEQFF. The CDR3 DNA reads as TGCGCCAGCAGCCCCCGTCAACAGGGGGCTCTGGATGAGCAGTTCTTC.

The chain couples TRBV10-3 to TRBJ2-4; possible D gene TRBD1, 6 bases. Trimming took off 8 bases at V and 7 bases at J, with 15 bases between the two ends. Germline values: CDR1 ENHRY, CDR2 SYGVKD. The CDR3 has 13 residues. The CDR3 loop is CAIGWGQDNIQYF. The CDR3 coding sequence is TGTGCCATCGGTTGGGGGCAGGATAACATTCAGTACTTC.